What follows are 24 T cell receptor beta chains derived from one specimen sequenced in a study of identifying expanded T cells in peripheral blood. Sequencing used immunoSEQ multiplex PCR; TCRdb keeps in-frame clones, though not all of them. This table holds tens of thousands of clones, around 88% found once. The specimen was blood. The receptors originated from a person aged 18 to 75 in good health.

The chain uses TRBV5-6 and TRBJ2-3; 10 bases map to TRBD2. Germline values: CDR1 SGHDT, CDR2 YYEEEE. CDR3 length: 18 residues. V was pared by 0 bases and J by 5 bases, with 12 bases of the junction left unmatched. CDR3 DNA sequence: TGTGCCAGCAGCTTGGTTACCAGCGGGGGGGCCGGACAAGATACGCAGTATTTT. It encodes CASSLVTSGGAGQDTQYF.

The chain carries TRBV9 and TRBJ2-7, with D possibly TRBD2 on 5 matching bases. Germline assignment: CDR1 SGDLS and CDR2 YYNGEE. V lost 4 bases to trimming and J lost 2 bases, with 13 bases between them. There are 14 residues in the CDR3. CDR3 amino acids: CASSTGSNPYEQYF. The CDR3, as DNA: TGTGCCAGCAGCACGGGGAGCAATCCCTACGAGCAGTACTTC.

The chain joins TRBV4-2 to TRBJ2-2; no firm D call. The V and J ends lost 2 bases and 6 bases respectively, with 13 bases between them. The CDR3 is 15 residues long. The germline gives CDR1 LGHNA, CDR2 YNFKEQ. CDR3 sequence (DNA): TGTGCCAGCAGCCAATCCGCACGATACCCCGGGGAGCTGTTTTTT. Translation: CASSQSARYPGELFF.

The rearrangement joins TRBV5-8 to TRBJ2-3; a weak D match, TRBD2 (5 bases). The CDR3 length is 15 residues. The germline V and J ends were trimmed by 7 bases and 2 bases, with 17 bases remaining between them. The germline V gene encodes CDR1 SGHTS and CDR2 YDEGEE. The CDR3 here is CASCRRADSTDTQYF. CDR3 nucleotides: TGTGCCAGCTGTAGGCGGGCGGACTCCACAGATACGCAGTATTTT.

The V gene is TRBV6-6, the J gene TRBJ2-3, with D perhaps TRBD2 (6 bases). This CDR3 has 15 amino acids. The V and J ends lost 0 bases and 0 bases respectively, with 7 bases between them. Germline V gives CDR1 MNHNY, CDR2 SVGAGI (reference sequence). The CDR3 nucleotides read TGTGCCAGCAGTTACTCCAGCGGGAGCACAGATACGCAGTATTTT. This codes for CASSYSSGSTDTQYF.

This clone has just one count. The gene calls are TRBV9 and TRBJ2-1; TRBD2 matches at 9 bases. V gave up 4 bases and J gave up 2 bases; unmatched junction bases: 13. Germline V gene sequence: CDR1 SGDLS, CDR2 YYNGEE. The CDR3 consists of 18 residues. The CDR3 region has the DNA TGTGCCAGCAGCCCCCGCGGGGGGGCCGGAGGGACCTACAATGAGCAGTTCTTC. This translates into CASSPRGGAGGTYNEQFF.

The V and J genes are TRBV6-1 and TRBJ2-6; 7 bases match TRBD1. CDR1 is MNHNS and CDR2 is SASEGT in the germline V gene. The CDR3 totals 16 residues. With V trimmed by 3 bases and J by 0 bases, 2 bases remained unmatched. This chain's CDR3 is CASSEGQTSGANVLTF. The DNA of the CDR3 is TGTGCCAGCAGTGAGGGACAGACCTCTGGGGCCAACGTCCTGACTTTC.

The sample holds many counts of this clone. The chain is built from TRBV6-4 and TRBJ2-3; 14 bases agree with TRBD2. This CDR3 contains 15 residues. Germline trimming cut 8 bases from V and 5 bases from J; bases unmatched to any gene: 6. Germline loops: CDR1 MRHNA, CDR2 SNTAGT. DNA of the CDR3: TGTGCCAGCTCGGGACTAGCGGGAGCAGGAGATACGCAGTATTTT. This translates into CASSGLAGAGDTQYF.

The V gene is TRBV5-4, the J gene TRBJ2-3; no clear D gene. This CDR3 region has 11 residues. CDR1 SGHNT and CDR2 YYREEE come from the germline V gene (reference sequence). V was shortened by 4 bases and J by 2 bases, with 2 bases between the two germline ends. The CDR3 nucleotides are TGTGCCAGCAGCCTCACAGATACGCAGTATTTT. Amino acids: CASSLTDTQYF.

In nucleotides, the CDR3 is TGCGCCAGCAGTCAATTAACCTTTTGGAGCACTGAAGCTTTCTTT. Translating it yields CASSQLTFWSTEAFF. The V gene is TRBV23-1, the J gene TRBJ1-1; D unresolved. TRBV23-1 is identified as an open reading frame with a role that is uncertain. The CDR3 runs to 15 residues. The V end lost 1 base, the J end lost 4 bases, and 13 bases lay between the germline ends.

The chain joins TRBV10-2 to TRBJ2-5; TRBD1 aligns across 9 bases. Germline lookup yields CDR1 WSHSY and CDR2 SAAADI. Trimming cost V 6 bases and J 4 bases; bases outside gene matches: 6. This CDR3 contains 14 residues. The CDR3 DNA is TGCGCCAGCAGCGGACAGGGGAGGCGAGAGACCCAGTACTTC. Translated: CASSGQGRRETQYF.

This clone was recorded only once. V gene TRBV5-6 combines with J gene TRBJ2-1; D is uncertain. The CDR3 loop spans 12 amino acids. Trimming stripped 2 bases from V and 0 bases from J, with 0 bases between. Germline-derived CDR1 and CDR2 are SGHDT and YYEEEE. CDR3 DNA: TGTGCCAGCAGCTTCTCCTACAATGAGCAGTTCTTC. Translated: CASSFSYNEQFF.

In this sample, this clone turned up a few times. The CDR3 sequence is CSVGQDWDEQFF. DNA for the CDR3: TGCAGCGTTGGCCAGGATTGGGACGAGCAGTTCTTC. This rearrangement joins TRBV29-1 to TRBJ2-1; TRBD1 or TRBD2 may be the D gene (5 bases each). The germline gives CDR1 SQVTM, CDR2 ANQGSEA. Trimming pared 4 bases from V and 10 bases from J, leaving 14 bases between. This CDR3 region has 12 residues.

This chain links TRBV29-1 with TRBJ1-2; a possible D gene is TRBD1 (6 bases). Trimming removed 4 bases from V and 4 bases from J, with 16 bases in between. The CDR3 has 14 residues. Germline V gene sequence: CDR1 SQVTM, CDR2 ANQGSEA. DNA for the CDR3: TGCAGCGTTGGAGGTGGGGACATATTCTATGGCTACACCTTC. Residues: CSVGGGDIFYGYTF. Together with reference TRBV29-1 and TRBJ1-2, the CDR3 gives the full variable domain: SAVISQKPSRDICQRGTSLTIQCQVDSQVTMMFWYRQQPGQSLTLIATANQGSEATYESGFVIDKFPISRPNLTFSTLTVSNMSPEDSSIYLCSVGGGDIFYGYTFGSGTRLTVV.

CDR3 region: CASSSGFHQPQHF. The CDR3 DNA sequence: TGTGCCAGCAGTTCTGGGTTCCATCAGCCCCAGCATTTT. This rearrangement joins TRBV6-1 to TRBJ1-5; D unresolved. This CDR3 has 13 residues. Deletions cut 5 bases from V and 5 bases from J, with 10 bases between. The germline gives CDR1 MNHNS, CDR2 SASEGT.

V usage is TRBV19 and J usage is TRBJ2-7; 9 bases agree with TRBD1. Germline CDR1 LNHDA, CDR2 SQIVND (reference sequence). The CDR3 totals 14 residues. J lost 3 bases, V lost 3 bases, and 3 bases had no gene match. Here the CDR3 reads CASSIRQGVYEQYF. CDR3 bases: TGTGCCAGTAGTATCAGACAGGGGGTCTACGAGCAGTACTTC.

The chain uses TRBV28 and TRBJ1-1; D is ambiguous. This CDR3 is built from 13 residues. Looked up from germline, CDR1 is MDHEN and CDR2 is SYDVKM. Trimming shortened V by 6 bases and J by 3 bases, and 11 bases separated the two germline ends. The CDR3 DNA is TGTGCCAGCAGATCGACTTCTTACACTGAAGCTTTCTTT. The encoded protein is CASRSTSYTEAFF.

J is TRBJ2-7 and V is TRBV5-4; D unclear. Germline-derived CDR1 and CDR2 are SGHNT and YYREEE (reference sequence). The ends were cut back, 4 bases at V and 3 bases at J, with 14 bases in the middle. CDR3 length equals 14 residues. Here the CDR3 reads CASSPRSTDYEQYF. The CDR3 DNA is TGTGCCAGCAGCCCTCGCTCGACGGACTACGAGCAGTACTTC.

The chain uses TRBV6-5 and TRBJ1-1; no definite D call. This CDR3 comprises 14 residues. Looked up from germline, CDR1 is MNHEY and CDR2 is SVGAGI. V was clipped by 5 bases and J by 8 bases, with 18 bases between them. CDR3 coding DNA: TGTGCCAGCAGTCTGACATATTCCATACCCGAAGCTTTCTTT. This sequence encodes CASSLTYSIPEAFF.

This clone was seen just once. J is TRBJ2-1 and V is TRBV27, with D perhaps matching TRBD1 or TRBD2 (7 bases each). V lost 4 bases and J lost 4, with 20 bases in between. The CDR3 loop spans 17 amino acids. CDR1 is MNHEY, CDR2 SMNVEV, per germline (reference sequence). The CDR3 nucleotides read TGTGCCAGCAGTTACCTAAGGGGGGGGACAGTTTACAATGAGCAGTTCTTC. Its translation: CASSYLRGGTVYNEQFF.

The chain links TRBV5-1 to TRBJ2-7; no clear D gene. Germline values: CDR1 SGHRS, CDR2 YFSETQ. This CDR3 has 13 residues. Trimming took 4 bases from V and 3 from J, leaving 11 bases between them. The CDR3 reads CASSLDGYYEQYF. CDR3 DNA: TGCGCCAGCAGCCTTGACGGGTACTACGAGCAGTACTTC.

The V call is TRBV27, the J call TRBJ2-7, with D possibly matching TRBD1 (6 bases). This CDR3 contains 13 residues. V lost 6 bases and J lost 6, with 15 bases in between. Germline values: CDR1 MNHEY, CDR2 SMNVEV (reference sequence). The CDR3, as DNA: TGTGCCAGCAGCCCCCCCAGGGGCGGCGAGCAGTACTTC. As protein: CASSPPRGGEQYF.

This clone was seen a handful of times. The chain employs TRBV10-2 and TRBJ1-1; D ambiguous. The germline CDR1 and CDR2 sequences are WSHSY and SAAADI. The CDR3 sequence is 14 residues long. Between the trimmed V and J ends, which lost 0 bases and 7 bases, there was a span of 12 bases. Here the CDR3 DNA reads TGCGCCAGCAGTGAGTCTCAAAACAGATTTGAAGCTTTCTTT. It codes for CASSESQNRFEAFF.

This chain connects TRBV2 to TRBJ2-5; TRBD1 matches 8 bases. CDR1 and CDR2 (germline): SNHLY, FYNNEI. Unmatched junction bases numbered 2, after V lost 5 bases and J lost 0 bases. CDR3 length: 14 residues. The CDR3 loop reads CASSMGQDQETQYF. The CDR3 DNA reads TGTGCCAGCAGTATGGGACAGGACCAAGAGACCCAGTACTTC. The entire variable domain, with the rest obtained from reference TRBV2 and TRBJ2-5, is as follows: EPEVTQTPSHQVTQMGQEVILRCVPISNHLYFYWYRQILGQKVEFLVSFYNNEISEKSEIFDDQFSVERPDGSNFTLKIRSTKLEDSAMYFCASSMGQDQETQYFGPGTRLLVL.